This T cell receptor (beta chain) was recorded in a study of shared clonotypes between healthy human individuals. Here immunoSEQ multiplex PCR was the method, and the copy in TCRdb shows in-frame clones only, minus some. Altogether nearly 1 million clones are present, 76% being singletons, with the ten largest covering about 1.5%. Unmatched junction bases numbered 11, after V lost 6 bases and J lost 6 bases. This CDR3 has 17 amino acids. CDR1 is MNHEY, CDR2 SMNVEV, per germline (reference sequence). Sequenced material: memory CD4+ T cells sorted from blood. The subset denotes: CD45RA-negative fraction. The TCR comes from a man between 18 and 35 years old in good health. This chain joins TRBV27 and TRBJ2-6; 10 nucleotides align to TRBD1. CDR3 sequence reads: CASRRGTGDSQANVLTF. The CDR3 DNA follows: TGTGCCAGCAGGAGGGGGACAGGGGATTCTCAGGCCAACGTCCTGACTTTC.